The TCR beta chain under discussion was sequenced for a study of shared clonotypes between healthy human individuals. With respect to this clone: Given a far larger clone just one base away, this is likely a sequencing read error.

Libraries were prepared by immunoSEQ multiplex PCR; TCRdb keeps only in-frame clonotypes and omits some of them. This sample has approximately 500,000 clones, with approximately 81% found just once. V was trimmed by 5 bases and J by 8 bases, leaving 15 bases between them. CDR3 length: 13 amino acids. Looked up from germline, CDR1 is ENHRY and CDR2 is SYGVKD. This sequence was found in a woman in her thirties or forties in good health. Some clones in this sample may be carry-over from other donors' samples. The V call is TRBV10-3, the J call TRBJ2-5, with D unresolved. Sequencing was performed on PBMCs. DNA for the CDR3: TGTGCCATCAGTCATGACACCTCAGGCACCCAGTACTTC. Translating gives CAISHDTSGTQYF.